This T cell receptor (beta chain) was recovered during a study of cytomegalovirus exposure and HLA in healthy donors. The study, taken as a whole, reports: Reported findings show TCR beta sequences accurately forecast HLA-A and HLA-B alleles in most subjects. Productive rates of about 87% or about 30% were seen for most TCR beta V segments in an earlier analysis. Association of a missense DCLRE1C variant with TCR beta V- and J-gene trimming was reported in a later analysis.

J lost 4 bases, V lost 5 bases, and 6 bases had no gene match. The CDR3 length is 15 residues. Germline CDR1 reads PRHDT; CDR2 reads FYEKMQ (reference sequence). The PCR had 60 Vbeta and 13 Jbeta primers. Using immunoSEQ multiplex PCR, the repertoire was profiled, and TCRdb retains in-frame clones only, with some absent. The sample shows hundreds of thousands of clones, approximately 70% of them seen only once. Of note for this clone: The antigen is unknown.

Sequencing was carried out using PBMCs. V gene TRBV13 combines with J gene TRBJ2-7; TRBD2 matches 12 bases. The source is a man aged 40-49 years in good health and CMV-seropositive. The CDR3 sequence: CASSPPGLAGYEQYF. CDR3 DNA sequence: TGTGCCAGCAGCCCGCCAGGACTAGCGGGGTACGAGCAGTACTTC.